A selection of T cell receptor beta chains follows, all from one sample in a study of beta chain features in type 1 diabetes. Profiling relied on immunoSEQ multiplex PCR, and the TCRdb table lists in-frame clones only, not all of them. The table has roughly 330,000 clones, around an eighth seen once. Sequenced material: naive CD4+ T cells from blood. These receptor sequences come from a woman younger than 35 with type 1 diabetes. The CDR3 runs from the conserved cysteine through the conserved F or W. D genes are given only for firm matches. Clone size is stated in some rows and not others, as once, few, many or a class when expanded.

V,J,D,size,CDR3,DNA
TRBV5-1,TRBJ1-5,TRBD1,-,CASSLAGQGGQPQHF,TGCGCCAGCAGCTTGGCCGGACAGGGAGGTCAGCCCCAGCATTTT
TRBV30,TRBJ2-1,TRBD2,-,CAWKGTSGRFTYNEQFF,TGTGCCTGGAAAGGGACTAGCGGGAGGTTTACCTACAATGAGCAGTTCTTC
TRBV28,TRBJ2-1,TRBD1,-,CASSLRDRVWNEQFF,TGTGCCAGCAGTTTAAGGGACAGGGTATGGAATGAGCAGTTCTTC
TRBV9,TRBJ2-2,TRBD2,few,CASSVASGGVAGELFF,TGTGCCAGCAGCGTAGCTTCGGGGGGAGTCGCCGGGGAGCTGTTTTTT
TRBV30,TRBJ2-1,TRBD2,few,CAWSLTLAGGPNNEQFF,TGTGCCTGGAGTCTAACCCTAGCGGGAGGGCCCAACAATGAGCAGTTCTTC
TRBV9,TRBJ2-1,-,-,CASSADFFYNEQFF,TGTGCCAGCAGCGCGGACTTCTTTTACAATGAGCAGTTCTTC
TRBV18,TRBJ2-3,TRBD1,few,CASSPPIRGTDTQYF,TGTGCCAGCTCACCACCTATCAGGGGGACAGATACGCAGTATTTT
TRBV2,TRBJ2-1,-,few,CASSPRLVYEQFF,TGTGCCAGCAGTCCACGACTAGTCTATGAGCAGTTCTTC
TRBV10-1,TRBJ2-7,TRBD1,few,CASSENDRLGGNEQYF,TGCGCCAGCAGTGAGAACGACAGGCTAGGGGGCAACGAGCAGTACTTC
TRBV5-1,TRBJ2-2,TRBD1,-,CASSPRTGSGELFF,TGCGCCAGCAGCCCACGGACAGGGTCCGGGGAGCTGTTTTTT
TRBV28,TRBJ2-1,-,-,CASIHNNEQFF,TGTGCCAGCATACATAACAATGAGCAGTTCTTC
TRBV5-4,TRBJ2-4,TRBD1,-,CASSSGTERNIQYF,TGTGCCAGCAGCTCAGGGACAGAAAGAAACATTCAGTACTTC
TRBV7-2,TRBJ2-7,-,-,CASSLMADPWEQYF,TGTGCCAGCAGCTTGATGGCGGATCCGTGGGAGCAGTACTTC
TRBV19,TRBJ2-7,-,-,CASSTGPGRGYEQYF,TGTGCCAGTAGTACCGGCCCAGGACGGGGCTACGAGCAGTACTTC
TRBV2,TRBJ1-1,-,-,CASSGQMNTEAFF,TGTGCCAGCAGTGGTCAGATGAACACTGAAGCTTTCTTT
TRBV21-1,TRBJ1-5,-,few,CARATGDTNQPQHF,TGTGCCCGCGCTACAGGGGATACCAATCAGCCCCAGCATTTT
TRBV9,TRBJ2-1,-,few,CASTLSWGVGYNEQFF,TGTGCCAGCACCCTTAGCTGGGGAGTGGGCTACAATGAGCAGTTCTTC
TRBV19,TRBJ1-2,-,few,CASNGGVGSDYGYTF,TGTGCCAGTAATGGCGGGGTTGGTTCTGACTATGGCTACACCTTC
TRBV5-1,TRBJ2-7,TRBD2,few,CASSPRTSGSSYEQYF,TGCGCCAGCAGCCCGCGGACTAGCGGGAGCTCCTACGAGCAGTACTTC
TRBV28,TRBJ2-7,TRBD2,few,CASSLPQRGEQYF,TGTGCCAGCAGTTTACCACAGCGGGGTGAGCAGTACTTC
TRBV18,TRBJ2-5,TRBD2,-,CASSRTSGALETQYF,TGTGCCAGCTCTAGGACTAGCGGAGCCCTAGAGACCCAGTACTTC
TRBV6-5,TRBJ2-7,-,-,CASSAERRTYEQYF,TGTGCCAGCAGCGCCGAACGGCGGACCTACGAGCAGTACTTC
TRBV7-6,TRBJ2-7,-,-,CASSLGSGEQYF,TGTGCCAGCAGCTTGGGGAGCGGCGAGCAGTACTTC
TRBV7-3,TRBJ2-5,TRBD2,-,CASSLGLAGKETQYF,TGTGCCAGCAGCTTGGGACTAGCGGGGAAAGAGACCCAGTACTTC
TRBV18,TRBJ2-1,-,-,CASSPPTDNEQFF,TGTGCCAGCTCACCACCGACAGACAATGAGCAGTTCTTC
TRBV7-2,TRBJ1-2,TRBD1,-,CASSGQGGHYGYTF,TGTGCCAGCTCGGGACAGGGGGGTCACTATGGCTACACCTTC
TRBV14,TRBJ2-3,TRBD1,few,CASSPPRDRGTDTQYF,TGTGCCAGCAGCCCACCGCGGGACAGGGGCACAGATACGCAGTATTTT
TRBV28,TRBJ1-2,-,-,CASSSPYSGYTF,TGTGCCAGCAGTTCACCCTATAGTGGCTACACCTTC
TRBV4-1,TRBJ1-2,-,few,CASSQDRITGGTNYGYTF,TGCGCCAGCAGCCAAGATCGCATCACAGGTGGAACTAACTATGGCTACACCTTC
TRBV7-9,TRBJ2-1,TRBD2,-,CASSLLAGRVDEQFF,TGTGCCAGCAGCTTACTAGCGGGAAGGGTCGATGAGCAGTTCTTC
TRBV27,TRBJ1-2,TRBD1,few,CASSLRRDSYGYTF,TGTGCCAGCAGTTTACGCCGGGACAGCTATGGCTACACCTTC
TRBV5-4,TRBJ2-1,-,once,CASSLRGSSYNEQFF,TGTGCCAGCAGCCTGAGAGGGAGCTCCTACAATGAGCAGTTCTTC
TRBV19,TRBJ2-5,-,-,CASSTQGRETQYF,TGTGCCAGTAGTACACAGGGCCGGGAGACCCAGTACTTC
TRBV7-8,TRBJ2-3,-,few,CASSLPGAGNTDTQYF,TGTGCCAGCAGCCTCCCTGGGGCAGGCAACACAGATACGCAGTATTTT
TRBV30,TRBJ2-7,-,-,CAWSVRYEQYF,TGTGCCTGGAGTGTCCGCTACGAGCAGTACTTC
TRBV18,TRBJ1-1,-,few,CASSPAGGDTEAFF,TGTGCCAGCTCACCGGCGGGAGGGGACACTGAAGCTTTCTTT
TRBV21-1,TRBJ2-5,-,few,CASYDGGGNQETQYF,TGTGCCAGCTACGACGGGGGGGGCAACCAAGAGACCCAGTACTTC
TRBV7-2,TRBJ2-1,-,few,CASRVTRGGNEQFF,TGTGCCAGCAGAGTGACTAGGGGAGGAAATGAGCAGTTCTTC
TRBV5-1,TRBJ2-7,-,-,CASSLSSGMYEQYF,TGCGCCAGCAGCTTGAGTAGCGGAATGTACGAGCAGTACTTC
TRBV11-2,TRBJ1-3,TRBD1,-,CASSPLDRDSGNTIYF,TGTGCCAGCAGCCCCCTGGACAGGGACTCTGGAAACACCATATATTTT